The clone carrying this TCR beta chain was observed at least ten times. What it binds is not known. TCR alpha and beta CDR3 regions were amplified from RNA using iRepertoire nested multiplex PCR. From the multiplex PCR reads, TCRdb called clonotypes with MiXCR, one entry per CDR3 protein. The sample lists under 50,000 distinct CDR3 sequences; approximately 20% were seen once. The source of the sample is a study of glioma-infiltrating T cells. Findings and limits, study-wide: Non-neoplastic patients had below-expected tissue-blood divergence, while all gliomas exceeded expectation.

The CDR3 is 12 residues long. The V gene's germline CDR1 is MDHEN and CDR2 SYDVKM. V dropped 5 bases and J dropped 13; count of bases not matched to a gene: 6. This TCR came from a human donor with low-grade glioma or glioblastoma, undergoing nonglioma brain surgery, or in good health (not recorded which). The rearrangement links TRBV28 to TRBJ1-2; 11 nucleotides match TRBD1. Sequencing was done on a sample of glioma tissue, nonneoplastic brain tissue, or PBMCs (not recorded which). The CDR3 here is CASSLRTGGTTF. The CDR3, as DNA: TGTGCCAGCAGTCTCCGGACAGGGGGCACCACCTTC.